A selection of T cell receptor beta chains follows, all from one sample in a study of blood T cell repertoires in COVID-19. Some clones are missing from TCRdb's copy, which holds only in-frame ones; the method was immunoSEQ multiplex PCR. The data hold some 110,000 clones, with approximately 85% observed a single time. Sequencing input: peripheral blood. These receptors came from a woman older than 75 with COVID-19, enrolled during active disease. Both conserved end residues are part of each CDR3. D genes are given only for firm matches. The size of a clone is reported for some rows only, either as once, few or many, or as a class for expanded clones.

TRBJ2-7	TRBD2	TRBV11-2	-	CASSLATSGSTYEQYF	TGTGCCAGCAGCTTAGCTACTAGCGGGAGTACCTACGAGCAGTACTTC
TRBJ1-3	TRBD1	TRBV10-3	-	CAIGQGRNTIYF	TGTGCCATCGGACAGGGCAGAAACACCATATATTTT
TRBJ2-5	TRBD2	TRBV7-2	-	CASSSRGDAETQYF	TGTGCCAGCAGCTCGCGGGGGGACGCGGAGACCCAGTACTTC
TRBJ1-2	TRBD1	TRBV20-1	-	CSASKDRITNYGYTF	TGCAGTGCTAGTAAGGACAGGATAACTAACTATGGCTACACCTTC
TRBJ1-1	-	TRBV6-1	-	CASSDRGGSGTEAFF	TGTGCCAGCAGTGATAGGGGGGGCTCGGGCACTGAAGCTTTCTTT
TRBJ1-6	TRBD1	TRBV6-5	-	CASRTGNNSPLHF	TGTGCCAGCAGGACAGGGAATAATTCACCCCTCCACTTT
TRBJ2-1	-	TRBV19	-	CASSMVSDNYNEQFF	TGTGCCAGTAGTATGGTATCCGACAACTACAATGAGCAGTTCTTC
TRBJ2-7	-	TRBV28	-	CASNTPDKGVAYEQYF	TGTGCCAGCAATACCCCGGATAAGGGGGTTGCGTACGAGCAGTACTTC
TRBJ2-5	-	TRBV9	-	CASSEIRSETQYF	TGTGCCAGCAGCGAAATACGGTCGGAGACCCAGTACTTC
TRBJ1-1	-	TRBV4-2	-	CASGGAQAEAFF	TGTGCCAGCGGGGGGGCGCAGGCTGAAGCTTTCTTT
TRBJ1-1	-	TRBV7-9	-	CASSLAGNQGGEAFF	TGTGCCAGCAGCTTAGCGGGAAATCAAGGGGGAGAAGCTTTCTTT
TRBJ2-3	-	TRBV10-1	once	CASRDSGSTDTQYF	TGCGCCAGCAGGGATAGCGGCAGCACAGATACGCAGTATTTT
TRBJ1-5	-	TRBV6-5	many	CASSSNQPQHF	TGTGCCAGCAGTTCTAATCAGCCCCAGCATTTT
TRBJ1-1	-	TRBV15	-	CATSRDRGNTEAFF	TGTGCCACCAGCAGAGATCGGGGGAACACTGAAGCTTTCTTT
TRBJ1-6	TRBD1	TRBV7-6	-	CASSGEVQGLIGYTSPLHF	TGTGCCAGCAGCGGAGAGGTACAGGGGCTCATCGGGTATACTTCACCCCTCCACTTT
TRBJ1-1	TRBD1	TRBV3-1/TRBV3-2	-	CASSQDPTGARTEAFF	TGTGCCAGCAGCCAAGATCCGACAGGGGCAAGGACTGAAGCTTTCTTT
TRBJ2-1	-	TRBV28	once	CASSLGVWGGGRGNEQFF	TGTGCCAGCAGTTTAGGAGTTTGGGGAGGGGGGAGAGGCAATGAGCAGTTCTTC
TRBJ2-7	TRBD2	TRBV7-2	once	CASSFLAGKGSEQYF	TGTGCCAGCAGCTTTCTAGCGGGAAAGGGAAGCGAGCAGTACTTC
TRBJ2-7	TRBD2	TRBV7-2	-	CASSSRRASGSYEQYF	TGTGCCAGCAGCTCACGGCGGGCTAGCGGGAGCTACGAGCAGTACTTC
TRBJ1-5	-	TRBV5-6	few	CASSSPVEGQPQHF	TGTGCCAGCAGCTCTCCCGTCGAGGGTCAGCCCCAGCATTTT
TRBJ2-7	TRBD2	TRBV2	-	CASSVTIAGGSEQYF	TGTGCCAGCAGTGTCACGATAGCGGGAGGGAGCGAGCAGTACTTC
TRBJ2-2	TRBD2	TRBV10-3	-	CATRTSGDTGELFF	TGTGCCACCCGGACTAGCGGGGACACCGGGGAGCTGTTTTTT
TRBJ2-2	TRBD2	TRBV27	-	CASPRSGRDIGELFF	TGTGCCAGCCCGCGGAGCGGGAGGGATATCGGGGAGCTGTTTTTT
TRBJ2-1	TRBD2	TRBV18	-	CASSSTSGSYNEQFF	TGTGCCAGCTCATCAACTAGCGGGTCTTACAATGAGCAGTTCTTC
TRBJ2-7	TRBD2	TRBV7-2	-	CASSPRTSGSVREQYF	TGTGCCAGCAGCCCGAGGACTAGCGGGAGTGTCCGCGAGCAGTACTTC
TRBJ2-3	TRBD1	TRBV3-1/TRBV3-2	-	CASSLTYRDRVPDTQYF	TGTGCCAGCAGCCTTACCTACCGGGACAGGGTCCCAGATACGCAGTATTTT
TRBJ2-7	TRBD2	TRBV28	-	CASSPLRLAGGYEQYF	TGTGCCAGCAGTCCCCTCCGACTAGCGGGAGGGTACGAGCAGTACTTC
TRBJ2-1	TRBD2	TRBV28	-	CASFRAGGNEQFF	TGTGCCAGCTTCCGAGCGGGGGGGAATGAGCAGTTCTTC
TRBJ1-5	TRBD1	TRBV5-1	-	CASSLDTGDQPQHF	TGCGCCAGCAGCTTGGATACAGGGGATCAGCCCCAGCATTTT
TRBJ2-7	TRBD2	TRBV7-2	once	CASSPGGSSYEQYF	TGTGCCAGCAGCCCGGGAGGGAGCTCCTACGAGCAGTACTTC
TRBJ1-3	-	TRBV6-5	-	CASTPREGTGNTIYF	TGTGCCAGCACCCCACGGGAGGGGACGGGAAACACCATATATTTT
TRBJ2-7	TRBD2	TRBV9	-	CASSPGTSGRVYEQYF	TGTGCCAGCAGCCCAGGGACTAGCGGGAGAGTCTACGAGCAGTACTTC
TRBJ2-1	TRBD2	TRBV28	-	CAIVASGSYNEQFF	TGTGCCATCGTCGCTAGCGGCTCCTACAATGAGCAGTTCTTC
TRBJ2-7	-	TRBV5-1	-	CASSFGQSPEQYF	TGCGCCAGCAGCTTTGGACAGTCGCCCGAGCAGTACTTC
TRBJ2-7	TRBD2	TRBV10-3	few	CASTGTSLGEQYF	TGTGCCTCGACCGGGACTAGCCTGGGCGAGCAGTACTTC
TRBJ1-2	-	TRBV10-1	few	CASSDRPHPRLGYTF	TGCGCCAGCAGTGATCGCCCTCACCCCCGGTTGGGCTACACCTTC
TRBJ1-4	-	TRBV28	once	CASSSESTNEKLFF	TGTGCCAGCAGTTCCGAGAGTACTAATGAAAAACTGTTTTTT
TRBJ1-2	-	TRBV27	-	CASSFRRGYGYTF	TGTGCCAGCAGTTTTAGGAGAGGCTATGGCTACACCTTC
TRBJ2-7	TRBD2	TRBV10-1	few	CASSIGAGVFEQYF	TGCGCCAGCAGCATTGGAGCGGGAGTCTTCGAGCAGTACTTC
TRBJ1-1	-	TRBV6-5	-	CASSTGHTEAFF	TGTGCCAGCAGTACAGGGCACACTGAAGCTTTCTTT
TRBJ2-7	TRBD1	TRBV18	-	CASSPGTASYEQYF	TGTGCCAGCTCCCCCGGGACAGCCTCCTACGAGCAGTACTTC
TRBJ2-3	TRBD2	TRBV7-7	-	CASSLQREGGTDTQYF	TGTGCCAGCAGTCTCCAGCGGGAGGGCGGGACAGATACGCAGTATTTT
TRBJ1-6	-	TRBV5-6	-	CASNPTGGINSPLHF	TGTGCCAGCAACCCTACGGGGGGAATAAATTCACCCCTCCACTTT
TRBJ1-2	-	TRBV4-3	-	CASSQGAGWSGYTF	TGCGCCAGCAGCCAAGGCGCAGGGTGGAGTGGCTACACCTTC
TRBJ2-1	-	TRBV29-1	-	CSVGTRNGNTNEQFF	TGCAGCGTCGGGACTCGGAACGGTAATACCAATGAGCAGTTCTTC
TRBJ1-2	-	TRBV3-1/TRBV3-2	once	CASSQEFREGYIF	TGTGCCAGCAGCCAAGAGTTTAGAGAGGGCTACATCTTC